A single sample gave rise to the 23 T cell receptor beta chains below, sequenced in a study of Ad26.COV2.S vaccination and SARS-CoV-2 variants. Some clones are missing from TCRdb's copy, which holds only in-frame ones; the method was immunoSEQ multiplex PCR. The sample contains 300,000 to 450,000 clones, just over 90% of which appear only once. Here the sequenced sample was peripheral blood, taken after recovery from COVID-19. The receptors were gathered from a human donor who had recovered from COVID-19.

V is TRBV19 and J is TRBJ1-1; 9 nucleotides align to TRBD1. Germline V gene lookup returns CDR1 LNHDA and CDR2 SQIVND (reference sequence). This CDR3 comprises 15 residues. V lost 4 bases and J lost 5; bases outside the gene matches: 8. CDR3 in amino acids: CASSTRQGVLTEAFF. The CDR3 DNA reads TGTGCCAGTAGTACCCGACAGGGGGTTCTTACTGAAGCTTTCTTT. Combining the CDR3 with reference TRBV19 and TRBJ1-1 gives the whole variable domain DGGITQSPKYLFRKEGQNVTLSCEQNLNHDAMYWYRQDPGQGLRLIYYSQIVNDFQKGDIAEGYSVSREKKESFPLTVTSAQKNPTAFYLCASSTRQGVLTEAFFGQGTRLTVV.

CDR3 bases: TGCGCCAGCAGTGGGGGAGCGGGTTGGGAGACCCAGTACTTC. Translation gives CASSGGAGWETQYF. The chain joins TRBV10-1 to TRBJ2-5; maybe TRBD2 (6 bases). The CDR3 sequence is 14 residues long. The V end was cut by 4 bases, the J end by 5 bases, with 14 bases between. The germline V gene encodes CDR1 WNHNN and CDR2 SYGVQD (reference sequence).

This clone was detected once. The V call is TRBV20-1, the J call TRBJ1-2, with unresolved D. The length of the CDR3 is 12 residues. V was clipped by 3 bases and J by 2 bases, with 7 bases between them. CDR1 is DFQATT, CDR2 SNEGSKA, per germline (reference sequence). The CDR3 bases are TGCAGTGCTAGTTCACAGAACTATGGCTACACCTTC. Translating it yields CSASSQNYGYTF.

This clone was seen just once. The chain has TRBV5-4 and TRBJ1-1; D gene ambiguous. Germline values: CDR1 SGHNT, CDR2 YYREEE (reference sequence). This CDR3 contains 12 residues. Between the trimmed V and J ends, which lost 0 bases and 4 bases, there was a span of 4 bases. The chain's CDR3 is CASSLEVTEAFF. In DNA form, the CDR3 reads TGTGCCAGCAGCTTGGAGGTCACTGAAGCTTTCTTT.

The chain couples TRBV11-2 to TRBJ2-5, with 11 nucleotides matching TRBD2. V trimming: 0 bases; J trimming: 3 bases; junction bases outside the gene matches: 6. The CDR3 is 17 residues long. CDR1 is SGHAT, CDR2 FQNNGV, per germline. DNA for the CDR3: TGTGCCAGCAGCTTAGATGGTAGCGGGGGGGCCAAAGAGACCCAGTACTTC. This sequence encodes CASSLDGSGGAKETQYF. The full variable domain, completed using reference TRBV11-2 and TRBJ2-5, is EAGVAQSPRYKIIEKRQSVAFWCNPISGHATLYWYQQILGQGPKLLIQFQNNGVVDDSQLPKDRFSAERLKGVDSTLKIQPAKLEDSAVYLCASSLDGSGGAKETQYFGPGTRLLVL.

The rearrangement links TRBV28 to TRBJ2-7; tentative D call: TRBD2 (7 bases). Germline CDR1 is MDHEN and CDR2 is SYDVKM. V dropped 3 bases and J dropped 5 bases, with 26 bases sitting between them. The CDR3 contains 18 residues. CDR3 region: CASSLGSSGGGPWHEQYF. The CDR3 DNA reads as TGTGCCAGCAGTTTGGGTTCTAGTGGGGGGGGGCCTTGGCACGAGCAGTACTTC.

CDR3 in amino acids: CASSYSVGGTEAFF. The CDR3 DNA follows: TGTGCCAGCAGTTACTCTGTAGGTGGCACTGAAGCTTTCTTT. The V call is TRBV6-2 or TRBV6-3, the J call TRBJ1-1, with D unresolved. V lost 0 bases, J lost 4 bases, and 9 bases lay in between. The V gene's germline CDR1 is MNHEY and CDR2 SVGEGT. The CDR3 spans 14 residues.

The chain joins TRBV5-4 to TRBJ2-6; D is unresolved. The V end was cut by 4 bases, the J end by 1 base, with 6 bases between. The CDR3 contains 14 residues. CDR1 is SGHNT and CDR2 is YYREEE in the germline V gene (reference sequence). The CDR3 DNA is TGTGCCAGCAGCGACCAGTCTGGGGCCAACGTCCTGACTTTC. Translated, it gives CASSDQSGANVLTF.

V gene TRBV14 combines with J gene TRBJ2-3, with D unresolved. CDR1 and CDR2 (germline): SGHDN, FVKESK. This CDR3 comprises 15 residues. Trimming left V 0 bases short and J 7 bases short, with 14 bases between. The CDR3: CASSQESVVGNTQYF. DNA of the CDR3: TGTGCCAGCAGCCAAGAGTCCGTGGTTGGAAATACGCAGTATTTT.

DNA of the CDR3: TGCGCCAGCAGTCTACTAGCGGGGGAGGACGGGGAGCTGTTTTTT. Protein product: CASSLLAGEDGELFF. The chain links TRBV4-3 to TRBJ2-2, with 11 nucleotides matching TRBD2. Germline CDR1 LGHNA, CDR2 YSLEER. V was pared by 6 bases and J by 7 bases, with 7 bases of the junction left unmatched. The CDR3 extends over 15 amino acids.

This clone was seen once. This chain connects TRBV2 to TRBJ2-4, with D perhaps being TRBD1 or TRBD2 (5 bases each). The CDR3 length is 11 residues. Germline CDR1 is SNHLY and CDR2 is FYNNEI. V was clipped by 3 bases and J by 15 bases, with 12 bases between them. Here the CDR3 reads CASSDWGYPYF. CDR3 DNA: TGTGCCAGCAGTGATTGGGGGTACCCGTACTTC.

The chain recombines TRBV18 with TRBJ2-6; 9 positions match TRBD2. The J segment lost 2 bases and the V segment lost 6 bases, leaving 8 bases of the junction unmatched. The germline V gene encodes CDR1 KGHSH and CDR2 LQKENI. This CDR3 has 17 residues. The CDR3 is CASSGLAKFTGANVLTF. The CDR3 region has the DNA TGTGCCAGCTCCGGACTAGCGAAATTTACTGGGGCCAACGTCCTGACTTTC.

The rearrangement joins TRBV18 to TRBJ2-7, with 7 bases aligning to TRBD1. The CDR3 has 12 amino acids. From germline, CDR1 is KGHSH and CDR2 LQKENI. J was trimmed by 6 bases and V by 6 bases; bases with no gene match: 5. CDR3 protein: CASSLSGGEQYF. The CDR3 DNA sequence: TGTGCCAGCTCCCTTTCAGGGGGCGAGCAGTACTTC.

The V call is TRBV5-6, the J call TRBJ1-5; tentative D call: TRBD1 (5 bases). Germline assignment: CDR1 SGHDT and CDR2 YYEEEE. V lost 1 base and J lost 3, with 8 bases in between. The CDR3 is 14 residues long. The CDR3, as DNA: TGTGCCAGCAGCTTGACAGGCTACAATCAGCCCCAGCATTTT. Encoded protein: CASSLTGYNQPQHF.

The V call is TRBV5-1, the J call TRBJ1-1, with D perhaps matching TRBD1 (6 bases). The length of the CDR3 is 15 residues. The germline V and J ends were trimmed by 4 bases and 2 bases, with 15 bases remaining between them. Germline V CDR1 and CDR2: SGHRS, YFSETQ. The CDR3, as DNA: TGCGCCAGCAGCCTGGGGCCAGGGGTTAACACTGAAGCTTTCTTT. This translates into CASSLGPGVNTEAFF.

The V gene is TRBV27, the J gene TRBJ2-5; no firm D call. Germline-derived CDR1 and CDR2 are MNHEY and SMNVEV (reference sequence). CDR3 length equals 14 residues. Trimming shortened V by 4 bases and J by 1 base, and 10 bases separated the two germline ends. Here the CDR3 reads CASSYRASQETQYF. CDR3 coding DNA: TGTGCCAGCAGTTACCGGGCATCCCAAGAGACCCAGTACTTC.

In this sample, this clone turned up once. The chain employs TRBV7-2 and TRBJ1-4; D gene uncertain. The CDR3 runs to 13 residues. In germline, CDR1 is SGHTA, CDR2 FQGNSA. Trimming pared 1 base from V and 7 bases from J, leaving 7 bases between. In DNA, the CDR3 is TGTGCCAGCAGCTTAGGGACCTCTGAAAAACTGTTTTTT. Translating gives CASSLGTSEKLFF. The variable domain in full, with the rest retrieved from reference TRBV7-2 and TRBJ1-4, is GAGVSQSPSNKVTEKGKDVELRCDPISGHTALYWYRQSLGQGLEFLIYFQGNSAPDKSGLPSDRFSAERTGGSVSTLTIQRTQQEDSAVYLCASSLGTSEKLFFGSGTQLSVL.

This clone was recorded only once. V gene TRBV15 combines with J gene TRBJ1-4; TRBD1 might be the D (6 bases). V lost 8 bases to trimming and J lost 12 bases, with 13 bases between them. The V gene's germline CDR1 is LNHNV and CDR2 YYDKDF (reference sequence). The CDR3 contains 11 residues. The CDR3 sequence is CATREEGELFF. CDR3 in DNA: TGTGCCACCCGAGAGGAGGGGGAACTGTTTTTT. Supplemented by reference TRBV15 and TRBJ1-4, the full variable domain reads DAMVIQNPRYQVTQFGKPVTLSCSQTLNHNVMYWYQQKSSQAPKLLFHYYDKDFNNEADTPDNFQSRRPNTSFCFLDIRSPGLGDTAMYLCATREEGELFFGSGTQLSVL.

This sequence joins TRBV2 and TRBJ2-5, with no clear D. V was cut by 6 bases and J by 2 bases, with 7 bases left in between. The CDR3 is 12 residues long. Germline V CDR1 and CDR2: SNHLY, FYNNEI. The CDR3 sequence: CASRRDQETQYF. In nucleotides, the CDR3 is TGTGCCAGCAGGCGAGATCAAGAGACCCAGTACTTC.

The chain employs TRBV2 and TRBJ1-1, with D possibly TRBD1 on 5 matching bases. Germline V gene lookup returns CDR1 SNHLY and CDR2 FYNNEI. V lost 6 bases, J lost 4 bases, and 12 bases lay in between. This CDR3 contains 13 residues. The CDR3 is CASSEATGTEAFF. The CDR3 bases are TGTGCCAGCAGCGAGGCCACAGGCACTGAAGCTTTCTTT. Full variable domain (missing parts from reference TRBV2 and TRBJ1-1): EPEVTQTPSHQVTQMGQEVILRCVPISNHLYFYWYRQILGQKVEFLVSFYNNEISEKSEIFDDQFSVERPDGSNFTLKIRSTKLEDSAMYFCASSEATGTEAFFGQGTRLTVV.

The chain has TRBV5-1 and TRBJ1-4, with 9 bases aligning to TRBD1. After removal of 4 bases from V and 7 bases from J, the junction contained 11 bases not matched to a gene. The CDR3 spans 16 residues. The V gene's germline CDR1 is SGHRS and CDR2 YFSETQ. CDR3 nucleotide sequence: TGCGCCAGCAGCATCAAGTTGACAGGGGGTAGTGAAAAACTGTTTTTT. This gives the protein CASSIKLTGGSEKLFF.

The V and J genes are TRBV6-5 and TRBJ2-1; 11 positions agree with TRBD2. V trimming: 8 bases; J trimming: 3 bases; junction bases outside the gene matches: 3. Germline CDR1 reads MNHEY; CDR2 reads SVGAGI. This CDR3 comprises 14 residues. The CDR3 bases are TGTGCCAGCGGGCTAGCGGGGGGCTACAATGAGCAGTTCTTC. This sequence encodes CASGLAGGYNEQFF.

This clone was seen a handful of times. The rearrangement links TRBV5-1 to TRBJ1-2; tentative D call: TRBD1 (5 bases). Trimming pared 4 bases from V and 4 bases from J, leaving 17 bases between. CDR1 and CDR2 from the germline V gene are SGHRS and YFSETQ. This CDR3 has 15 amino acids. The CDR3 here is CASSPGAVATYGYTF. The CDR3 DNA is TGCGCCAGCAGCCCCGGGGCAGTAGCTACCTATGGCTACACCTTC.